This passage covers 24 T cell receptor beta chains from one sample sequenced in a study of Ad26.COV2.S vaccination and SARS-CoV-2 variants. The treatment: 15 to 20 received Ad26.COV2.S at low or high dose, single or two shots; about five received placebo; per-sample allocation not given. Day 63 after the first vaccine or placebo injection was the time point for sampling. Profiling relied on immunoSEQ multiplex PCR, and the TCRdb table lists in-frame clones only, not all of them. The table has about 400,000 clones, about 91% seen once. The sample was peripheral blood, taken in a trial of Ad26.COV2.S vaccine versus placebo. The receptors derive from a person aged 18 to 59 who received the Ad26.COV2.S COVID-19 vaccine or a placebo.

This chain connects TRBV28 to TRBJ2-4, with 7 bases that match TRBD2. V was pared by 5 bases and J by 0 bases, with 4 bases of the junction left unmatched. Germline CDR1 and CDR2: MDHEN and SYDVKM. CDR3 length equals 15 residues. The CDR3 is CASSPSGLAKNIQYF. The CDR3 DNA sequence: TGTGCCAGCAGTCCTAGCGGTCTAGCCAAAAACATTCAGTACTTC.

This clone was seen once. V is TRBV9 and J is TRBJ2-1, with 16 bases fitting TRBD2. This CDR3 spans 19 amino acids. Trimming cost V 4 bases and J 0 bases; bases outside gene matches: 7. CDR1 is SGDLS, CDR2 YYNGEE, per germline. The CDR3 sequence: CASSISGTSGRGSYNEQFF. CDR3 nucleotides: TGTGCCAGCAGCATATCCGGGACTAGCGGGAGGGGCTCCTACAATGAGCAGTTCTTC.

This chain joins TRBV6-5 and TRBJ2-1; D is unclear. The CDR3 runs 15 residues. V lost 4 bases, J lost 2 bases, and 12 bases lay in between. CDR1 MNHEY and CDR2 SVGAGI come from the germline V gene. The CDR3 region has the DNA TGTGCCAGCAGTTGGTTGGCAGCGCCCTACAATGAGCAGTTCTTC. Its protein is CASSWLAAPYNEQFF.

V usage is TRBV30 and J usage is TRBJ1-4; D gene uncertain. Between the trimmed V and J ends, which lost 1 base and 8 bases, there was a span of 20 bases. The germline CDR1 and CDR2 sequences are GTSNPN and SVGIG (reference sequence). This CDR3 comprises 16 residues. The CDR3 DNA is TGTGCCTGGAGTGGTAAAGAAAACTATCGATGGGAAAAACTGTTTTTT. This encodes CAWSGKENYRWEKLFF. The full variable domain, in which reference TRBV30 and TRBJ1-4 provide the parts outside the CDR3, is SQTIHQWPATLVQPVGSPLSLECTVEGTSNPNLYWYRQAAGRGLQLLFYSVGIGQISSEVPQNLSASRPQDRQFILSSKKLLLSDSGFYLCAWSGKENYRWEKLFFGSGTQLSVL.

CDR3 in amino acids: CASSLREGAQPQHF. The CDR3 DNA reads TGTGCCAGCAGCTTACGGGAGGGGGCTCAGCCCCAGCATTTT. The chain combines TRBV7-2 with TRBJ1-5; 7 bases match TRBD1. The CDR3 contains 14 residues. J gave up 6 bases and V 2 bases, and 4 bases lay outside the gene matches. CDR1 and CDR2 (germline): SGHTA, FQGNSA.

The CDR3 is CASSPGGVWGTDTQYF. The DNA for the CDR3 is TGTGCCAGCAGCCCCGGGGGGGTGTGGGGCACAGATACGCAGTATTTT. V is TRBV5-5 and J is TRBJ2-3; 8 nucleotides align to TRBD2. This CDR3 is built from 16 residues. In germline, CDR1 is SGHKS, CDR2 YYEKEE (reference sequence). V gave up 4 bases and J gave up 1 base; unmatched junction bases: 8.

The chain uses TRBV6-1 and TRBJ2-7; a possible D gene is TRBD1 (5 bases). The germline CDR1 and CDR2 sequences are MNHNS and SASEGT. This CDR3 is 13 amino acids long. Trimming took off 1 base at V and 6 bases at J, with 10 bases between the two ends. CDR3 DNA sequence: TGTGCCAGCAGTGAAGTAGGGGCAGGCGAGCAGTACTTC. This translates into CASSEVGAGEQYF.

J is TRBJ1-2 and V is TRBV4-1, with 10 positions matching TRBD1. There are 15 residues in the CDR3. Germline V gives CDR1 MGHRA, CDR2 YSYEKL. Trimming cost V 0 bases and J 5 bases; bases outside gene matches: 3. CDR3 amino acids: CASSQEDRGWYGYTF. CDR3 DNA: TGCGCCAGCAGCCAAGAGGACAGGGGGTGGTATGGCTACACCTTC.

This chain links TRBV7-9 with TRBJ2-7; 9 bases fit TRBD1. This CDR3 contains 14 residues. V was clipped by 3 bases and J by 1 base; unmatched bases: 1. CDR1 is SEHNR, CDR2 FQNEAQ, per germline (reference sequence). CDR3 bases: TGTGCCAGCAGCTTCGGGACAGGGTCCTACGAGCAGTACTTC. As protein: CASSFGTGSYEQYF. The whole variable domain, remainder taken from reference TRBV7-9 and TRBJ2-7, is DTGVSQNPRHKITKRGQNVTFRCDPISEHNRLYWYRQTLGQGPEFLTYFQNEAQLEKSRLLSDRFSAERPKGSFSTLEIQRTEQGDSAMYLCASSFGTGSYEQYFGPGTRLTVT.

This sequence joins TRBV12-3 or TRBV12-4 and TRBJ2-7, with 7 bases matching TRBD2. The CDR3 is made up of 13 amino acids. V lost 5 bases to trimming and J lost 2 bases; unmatched junction nucleotides: 3. CDR3 nucleotide sequence: TGTGCCAGCAGTGAGCTAGCGGCCTACGAGCAGTACTTC. This sequence encodes CASSELAAYEQYF.

This clone was counted once. The chain joins TRBV5-6 to TRBJ1-1; D not resolved. The CDR3 runs to 12 residues. Per the germline V gene, CDR1 is SGHDT and CDR2 is YYEEEE. Trimming took off 2 bases at V and 7 bases at J, with 9 bases between the two ends. CDR3 coding DNA: TGTGCCAGCAGCTTTAGTACAATTGAAGCTTTCTTT. The encoded protein is CASSFSTIEAFF.

This clone was counted between two and nine times. The J gene is TRBJ2-1, the V gene TRBV6-4, with D unresolved. CDR3 length: 12 residues. The germline gives CDR1 MRHNA, CDR2 SNTAGT. V lost 7 bases, J lost 6 bases, and 10 bases lay in between. The CDR3 region is CASKRARNEQFF. For the CDR3, the DNA is TGTGCCAGCAAAAGGGCCCGCAATGAGCAGTTCTTC.

The chain carries TRBV19 and TRBJ1-5, with TRBD1 matching over 8 bases. This CDR3 has 14 amino acids. The V gene end was trimmed by 8 bases and the J gene end by 7 bases; junction bases not matched to a gene: 10. Germline assignment: CDR1 LNHDA and CDR2 SQIVND (reference sequence). Here the CDR3 reads CASSQGAGGQPQHF. In DNA form, the CDR3 reads TGTGCCAGTTCTCAGGGGGCCGGTGGGCAGCCCCAGCATTTT.

The chain employs TRBV19 and TRBJ2-7, with D perhaps matching TRBD2 (5 bases). CDR3 length equals 13 residues. Between the trimmed V and J ends, which lost 4 bases and 4 bases, there was a span of 11 bases. CDR1 is LNHDA and CDR2 is SQIVND in the germline V gene (reference sequence). CDR3 sequence reads: CASSRGGRYEQYF. The CDR3 DNA reads as TGTGCCAGTAGTAGGGGTGGGAGATACGAGCAGTACTTC.

The chain is built from TRBV2 and TRBJ2-7, with 7 bases fitting TRBD1. CDR1 is SNHLY, CDR2 FYNNEI, per germline. This CDR3 comprises 14 residues. Trimming cost V 4 bases and J 3 bases; bases outside gene matches: 6. CDR3 loop: CASSVDRPRYEQYF. The CDR3 region has the DNA TGTGCCAGCAGTGTGGACAGGCCCCGCTACGAGCAGTACTTC.

The chain has TRBV7-8 and TRBJ2-2; 8 bases agree with TRBD2. Germline V gene lookup returns CDR1 SGHVS and CDR2 FQNEAQ. Trimming at V came to 5 bases and at J to 4 bases, leaving 6 bases not matched to a gene. This CDR3 has 15 amino acids. CDR3 DNA sequence: TGTGCCAGCAGCCCACGACTAGCGCTCACCGGGGAGCTGTTTTTT. It yields the protein CASSPRLALTGELFF.

The table lists this clone with a count of one. The chain combines TRBV6-2 or TRBV6-3 with TRBJ2-3; D uncertain. Germline V gives CDR1 MNHEY, CDR2 SVGEGT. V lost 6 bases to trimming and J lost 3 bases, with 22 bases between them. CDR3 length equals 17 residues. CDR3 region: CASSPPPFGLSTDTQYF. The CDR3 DNA sequence: TGTGCCAGCAGCCCCCCCCCTTTCGGGTTAAGTACAGATACGCAGTATTTT.

The V and J genes are TRBV28 and TRBJ1-2, with D unresolved. The CDR3 extends over 14 amino acids. Per germline, CDR1 MDHEN and CDR2 SYDVKM. Between the trimmed V and J ends, which lost 7 bases and 4 bases, there was a span of 16 bases. CDR3 sequence reads: CASIPAGQTYGYTF. The CDR3 coding sequence is TGTGCCAGCATCCCTGCGGGCCAGACCTATGGCTACACCTTC.

The V gene is TRBV11-2, the J gene TRBJ2-5; TRBD1 might be the D (5 bases). The CDR3 length is 14 residues. V was pared by 7 bases and J by 2 bases, with 14 bases between. Looked up from germline, CDR1 is SGHAT and CDR2 is FQNNGV. The CDR3: CASTLDSTQETQYF. CDR3 bases: TGTGCCAGCACCCTAGACAGTACACAAGAGACCCAGTACTTC. The full variable domain, completed using reference TRBV11-2 and TRBJ2-5, is EAGVAQSPRYKIIEKRQSVAFWCNPISGHATLYWYQQILGQGPKLLIQFQNNGVVDDSQLPKDRFSAERLKGVDSTLKIQPAKLEDSAVYLCASTLDSTQETQYFGPGTRLLVL.

This clone was picked up one time. The chain has TRBV2 and TRBJ2-7, with a possible D match to TRBD1 (6 bases). The V gene lost 8 bases and the J gene lost 4 bases, with 18 bases spanning the gap. The CDR3 totals 14 residues. Germline loops: CDR1 SNHLY, CDR2 FYNNEI. The CDR3 loop is CASRARAGVYEQYF. The CDR3, as DNA: TGTGCCAGCCGTGCTCGGGCAGGGGTGTACGAGCAGTACTTC.

The V and J genes are TRBV3-1 (or the pseudogene TRBV3-2) and TRBJ2-7; TRBD1 might be the D (6 bases). This CDR3 has 15 amino acids. The germline gives CDR1 LGHDT, CDR2 YNNKEL (reference sequence). The V and J ends lost 1 base and 0 bases respectively, with 10 bases between them. CDR3 in amino acids: CASSQGTASSYEQYF. The CDR3 coding sequence is TGTGCCAGCAGCCAAGGGACAGCGAGCTCCTACGAGCAGTACTTC.

The genes are TRBV7-2 and TRBJ1-2; 8 bases line up with TRBD1. Unmatched junction bases numbered 3, after V lost 4 bases and J lost 2 bases. Looked up from germline, CDR1 is SGHTA and CDR2 is FQGNSA. The CDR3 length is 14 residues. The CDR3 nucleotides read TGTGCCAGCAGCTCCGCAGGGGGCAACTATGGCTACACCTTC. Translation gives CASSSAGGNYGYTF.

CDR3 coding DNA: TGTGCCAGCAGTTTGGGGGTCCTATATGAAGCTTTCTTT. Translation gives CASSLGVLYEAFF. V and J are TRBV12-3 or TRBV12-4 and TRBJ1-1, with D maybe TRBD1 (5 bases). With 3 bases removed from V and 7 bases from J, the gap between germline ends came to 12 bases. There are 13 residues in the CDR3.

The chain is built from TRBV2 and TRBJ1-1; TRBD1 agrees at 9 bases. Germline values: CDR1 SNHLY, CDR2 FYNNEI. This CDR3 spans 14 amino acids. The trim removed 6 bases at V and 7 bases at J, leaving 9 bases unmatched. The CDR3 sequence is CASRAGTGSLEAFF. The DNA for the CDR3 is TGTGCCAGCAGGGCCGGGACAGGGTCCCTTGAAGCTTTCTTT.